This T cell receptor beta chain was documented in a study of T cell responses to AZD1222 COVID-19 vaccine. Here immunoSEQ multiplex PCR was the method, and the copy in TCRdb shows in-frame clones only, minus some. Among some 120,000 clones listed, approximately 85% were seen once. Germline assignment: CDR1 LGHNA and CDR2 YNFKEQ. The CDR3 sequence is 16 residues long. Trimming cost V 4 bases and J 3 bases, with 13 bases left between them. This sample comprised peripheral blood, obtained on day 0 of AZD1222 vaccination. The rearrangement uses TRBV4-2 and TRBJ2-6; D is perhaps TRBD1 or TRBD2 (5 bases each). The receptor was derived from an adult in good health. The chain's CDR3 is CASSPLGAGGANVLTF. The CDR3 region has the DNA TGTGCCAGCAGCCCCCTTGGGGCGGGTGGGGCCAACGTCCTGACTTTC.